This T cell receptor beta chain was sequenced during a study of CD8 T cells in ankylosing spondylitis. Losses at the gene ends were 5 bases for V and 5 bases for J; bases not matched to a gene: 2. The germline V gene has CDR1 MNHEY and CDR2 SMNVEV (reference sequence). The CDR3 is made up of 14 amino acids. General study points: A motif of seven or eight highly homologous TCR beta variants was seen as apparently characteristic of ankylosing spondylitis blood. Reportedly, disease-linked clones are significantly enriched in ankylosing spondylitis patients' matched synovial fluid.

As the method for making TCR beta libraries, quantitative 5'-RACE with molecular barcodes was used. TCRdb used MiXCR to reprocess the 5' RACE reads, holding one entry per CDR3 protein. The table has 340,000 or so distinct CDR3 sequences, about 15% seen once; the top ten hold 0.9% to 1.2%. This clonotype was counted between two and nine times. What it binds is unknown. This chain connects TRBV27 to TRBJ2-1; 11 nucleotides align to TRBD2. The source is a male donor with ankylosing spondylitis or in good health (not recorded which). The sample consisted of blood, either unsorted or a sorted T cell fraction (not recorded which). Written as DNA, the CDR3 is TGTGCCAGCAGTCTGGGACTAGCGGACAATGAGCAGTTCTTC. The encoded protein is CASSLGLADNEQFF.